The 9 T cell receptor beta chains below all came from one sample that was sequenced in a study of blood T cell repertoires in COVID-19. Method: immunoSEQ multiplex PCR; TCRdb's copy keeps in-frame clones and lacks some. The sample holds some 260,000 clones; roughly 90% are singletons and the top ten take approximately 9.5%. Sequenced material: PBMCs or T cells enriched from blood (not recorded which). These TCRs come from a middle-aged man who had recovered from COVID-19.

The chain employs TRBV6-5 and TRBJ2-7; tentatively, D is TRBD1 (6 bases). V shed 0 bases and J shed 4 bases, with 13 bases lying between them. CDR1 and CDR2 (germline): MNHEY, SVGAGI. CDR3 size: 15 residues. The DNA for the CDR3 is TGTGCCAGCAGTTACTCGTCCCAGGGGTGGTACGAGCAGTACTTC. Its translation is CASSYSSQGWYEQYF.

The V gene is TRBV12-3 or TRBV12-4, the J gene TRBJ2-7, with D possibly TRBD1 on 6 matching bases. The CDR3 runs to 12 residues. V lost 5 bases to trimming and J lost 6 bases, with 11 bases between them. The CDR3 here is CASSPRGFEQYF. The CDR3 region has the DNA TGTGCCAGCAGTCCCAGGGGTTTCGAGCAGTACTTC.

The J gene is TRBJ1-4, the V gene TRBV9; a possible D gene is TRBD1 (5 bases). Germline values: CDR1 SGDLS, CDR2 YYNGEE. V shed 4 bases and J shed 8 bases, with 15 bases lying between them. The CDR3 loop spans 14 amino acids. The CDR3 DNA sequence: TGTGCCAGCAGCTTATCCCCGGGGGTGGAAAAACTGTTTTTT. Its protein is CASSLSPGVEKLFF.

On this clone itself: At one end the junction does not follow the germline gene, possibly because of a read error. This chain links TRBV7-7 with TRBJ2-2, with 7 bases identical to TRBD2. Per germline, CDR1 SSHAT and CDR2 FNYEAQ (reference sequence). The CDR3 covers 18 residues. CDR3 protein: CASSPEGRGSTNTGELFF. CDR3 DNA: TGTGCTAGCAGCCCAGAGGGGAGGGGAAGTACGAACACCGGGGAGCTGTTTTTT.

The CDR3 sequence: CASSLASGGEQYF. CDR3 nucleotide sequence: TGCGCCAGCAGCTTGGCCTCAGGGGGGGAGCAGTACTTC. The chain is built from TRBV5-1 and TRBJ2-7; the D gene is possibly TRBD1 (7 bases). V was clipped by 0 bases and J by 7 bases, with 11 bases between them. The CDR3 loop spans 13 amino acids. Germline V gives CDR1 SGHRS, CDR2 YFSETQ.

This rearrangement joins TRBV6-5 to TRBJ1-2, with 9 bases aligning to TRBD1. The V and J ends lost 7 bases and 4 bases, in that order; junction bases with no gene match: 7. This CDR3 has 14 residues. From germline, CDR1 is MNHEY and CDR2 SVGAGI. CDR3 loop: CASTTTGGGYGYTF. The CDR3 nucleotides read TGTGCCAGCACTACAACAGGGGGCGGCTATGGCTACACCTTC.

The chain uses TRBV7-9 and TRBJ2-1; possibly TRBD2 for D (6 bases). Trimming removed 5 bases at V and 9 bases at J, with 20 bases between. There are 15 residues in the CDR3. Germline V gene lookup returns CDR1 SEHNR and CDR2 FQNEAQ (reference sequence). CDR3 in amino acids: CASSLWSTEGGEQFF. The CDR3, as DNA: TGTGCCAGCAGCCTGTGGTCTACGGAGGGAGGTGAGCAGTTCTTC.

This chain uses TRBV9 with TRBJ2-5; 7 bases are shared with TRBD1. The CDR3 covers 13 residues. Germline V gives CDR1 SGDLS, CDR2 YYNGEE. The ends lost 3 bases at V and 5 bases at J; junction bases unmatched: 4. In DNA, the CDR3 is TGTGCCAGCAGCGGACAGGGATCGGAGACCCAGTACTTC. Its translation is CASSGQGSETQYF.

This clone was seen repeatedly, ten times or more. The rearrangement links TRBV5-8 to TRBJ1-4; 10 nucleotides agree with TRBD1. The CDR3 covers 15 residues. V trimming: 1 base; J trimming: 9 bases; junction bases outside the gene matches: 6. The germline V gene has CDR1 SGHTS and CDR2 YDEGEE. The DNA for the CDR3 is TGTGCCAGCAGCTTGTTGACAGGGGGCGAGAAAAAACTGTTTTTT. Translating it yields CASSLLTGGEKKLFF.